This is a list of T cell receptor beta chains from one sample in a study of blood T cell repertoires in COVID-19. Assay: immunoSEQ multiplex PCR; the TCRdb copy retains only in-frame clones and omits some. The table has roughly 75,000 clones, 75% to 90% seen once. The sample consisted of peripheral blood. Receptors were obtained from a man aged 45 to 65 with COVID-19, enrolled during active disease. The CDR3 runs from the conserved cysteine through the conserved F or W. Fields, in order: D gene, clone size, CDR3 length, V gene, J gene, CDR3 DNA, CDR3 protein. D genes are given only for firm matches. Expanded clones get a size class; other rows say once, few or many, or leave the size out.

TRBD1,few,14,TRBV11-2,TRBJ1-2,TGTGCCAGCAGCTTTCCGGGACAGGGCTATGGCTACACCTTC,CASSFPGQGYGYTF
.,.,14,TRBV18,TRBJ1-4,TGTGCCAGCTCACGGGGGGAAGGTGTCGAAAAACTGTTTTTT,CASSRGEGVEKLFF
TRBD1,.,16,TRBV4-2,TRBJ2-5,TGTGCCAGCAGCCAAGATCGGGGACAGGGGGCAGAGACCCAGTACTTC,CASSQDRGQGAETQYF
TRBD1,.,15,TRBV6-7,TRBJ1-6,TGTGCCAGCAGTTACGCGACAGGGAGAGGTTCACCCCTCCACTTT,CASSYATGRGSPLHF
TRBD1,.,17,TRBV28,TRBJ2-7,TGTGCCAGCAGCCCCTCCCGCCGGGACAGGGGGCAAAAAGAGCAGTACTTC,CASSPSRRDRGQKEQYF
.,.,13,TRBV27,TRBJ1-5,TGTGCCAGCAGTCCCCTCAGGGATCAGCCCCAGCATTTT,CASSPLRDQPQHF
TRBD1,.,15,TRBV7-2,TRBJ1-5,TGTGCCAGCAGCGAGGACAGGATAGGCAATCAGCCCCAGCATTTT,CASSEDRIGNQPQHF
.,few,14,TRBV5-1,TRBJ1-1,TGCGCCAGCAGCTTGGAGGAGGGGCGGACTGAAGCTTTCTTT,CASSLEEGRTEAFF
TRBD1,.,13,TRBV5-1,TRBJ2-7,TGCGCCAGCAGCTTGCCACAGGGGCAGGAGCAGTACTTC,CASSLPQGQEQYF
TRBD2,.,14,TRBV5-6,TRBJ2-3,TGTGCCAGCAGCTTCCTAGCGGCCACAGATACGCAGTATTTT,CASSFLAATDTQYF
TRBD2,medium-sized,14,TRBV6-2/TRBV6-3,TRBJ2-1,TGTGCCAGCAGTAGACTAGCGGAACACAATGAGCAGTTCTTC,CASSRLAEHNEQFF
.,once,15,TRBV18,TRBJ1-3,TGTGCCAGCTCACCACTGGAGGTGGCTGGAAACACCATATATTTT,CASSPLEVAGNTIYF
.,once,13,TRBV3-1/TRBV3-2,TRBJ1-1,TGTGCCAGCAGCCAACAGGGGTCCACTGAAGCTTTCTTT,CASSQQGSTEAFF
.,.,14,TRBV7-9,TRBJ2-7,TGTGCCAGCAGCTTAGGTTCGGTTGGTTACGAGCAGTACTTC,CASSLGSVGYEQYF
TRBD2,.,15,TRBV6-5,TRBJ2-7,TGTGCCAGCAGTCCTAAAAGCGGGAGCCCCGCCGAGCAGTACTTC,CASSPKSGSPAEQYF
.,many,14,TRBV6-5,TRBJ1-1,TGTGCCAGCAGGGGGACACGGTCGAACACTGAAGCTTTCTTT,CASRGTRSNTEAFF
TRBD1,.,15,TRBV19,TRBJ1-2,TGTGCCAGTAGTGAATCACCGGGACAGGTACGAAGCTACACCTTC,CASSESPGQVRSYTF
.,many,13,TRBV11-2,TRBJ1-1,TGTGCCAGCAGCTTCGGACAGAACACTGAAGCTTTCTTT,CASSFGQNTEAFF
TRBD1,.,16,TRBV2,TRBJ2-1,TGTGCCAGCAGCTCCCGGCAGGGGGCCTTTAGCAATGAGCAGTTCTTC,CASSSRQGAFSNEQFF
.,.,12,TRBV29-1,TRBJ1-1,TGCAGCGTTGAAAGAGGGAACACTGAAGCTTTCTTT,CSVERGNTEAFF
TRBD1,.,13,TRBV9,TRBJ2-1,TGTGCCAGCAGCGTATGGGACAGCAATGAGCAGTTCTTC,CASSVWDSNEQFF
.,.,13,TRBV6-6,TRBJ2-7,TGTGCCAGCAGTTACTCCCAGGGCTACGAGCAGTACTTC,CASSYSQGYEQYF
.,.,15,TRBV19,TRBJ1-5,TGTGCCAGTAGTATCCCCCGGACAGCGGATCAGCCCCAGCATTTT,CASSIPRTADQPQHF
TRBD1,.,16,TRBV28,TRBJ2-5,TGTGCCAGCAGTCCGAGTCCCGGGACAGCCCAAGAGACCCAGTACTTC,CASSPSPGTAQETQYF
.,.,16,TRBV6-6,TRBJ1-6,TGTGCCAGCAGTTACTCGAGCGGACCGCAAGCCTCACCCCTCCACTTT,CASSYSSGPQASPLHF
.,once,12,TRBV6-5,TRBJ1-2,TGTGCCAGCAGCCCCATCGGGGGGGGCTACACCTTC,CASSPIGGGYTF
.,.,15,TRBV5-4,TRBJ2-5,TGTGCCAGCAGCATGGGGTCTAGCGTTGGAGAGACCCAGTACTTC,CASSMGSSVGETQYF
TRBD2,few,15,TRBV18,TRBJ2-2,TGTGCCAGCTCACCACCGAGCGGGGTCACCGGGGAGCTGTTTTTT,CASSPPSGVTGELFF
.,.,16,TRBV6-1,TRBJ1-3,TGTGCCAGCAGTGACCCCTCAGTCAGCTCTGGAAACACCATATATTTT,CASSDPSVSSGNTIYF
TRBD1,.,14,TRBV10-2,TRBJ1-5,TGCGCCAGCAGTGTGGAGACAGGGTTCGCGCCCCAGCATTTT,CASSVETGFAPQHF
.,.,14,TRBV28,TRBJ2-7,TGTGCCAGCAGCTTAAATAGCGTCTACTACGAGCAGTACTTC,CASSLNSVYYEQYF
.,few,14,TRBV7-9,TRBJ2-1,TGTGCCAGCAGCAAGCAGGGGTCCTACAATGAGCAGTTCTTC,CASSKQGSYNEQFF
.,once,14,TRBV18,TRBJ1-3,TGTGCCAGCTCGCCTGACAGAGATGGAAACACCATATATTTT,CASSPDRDGNTIYF
.,.,16,TRBV5-1,TRBJ2-1,TGCGCCAGCAGCTTGGGGGGAGCAGCAAATGTGGGTGAGCAGTTCTTC,CASSLGGAANVGEQFF
.,.,14,TRBV28,TRBJ1-5,TGTGCCAGCAGGGCCACATATAGCAATCAGCCCCAGCATTTT,CASRATYSNQPQHF
.,few,12,TRBV6-1,TRBJ1-2,TGTGCCAGCAGTGAATCTCGGAGCGGCTACACCTTC,CASSESRSGYTF
TRBD2,once,15,TRBV5-1,TRBJ2-1,TGCGCCAGCAGCTTGGAGCTAGCGGGTCATAATGAGCAGTTCTTC,CASSLELAGHNEQFF
.,.,16,TRBV19,TRBJ2-2,TGTGCCAGTAGTCCGAGACCGGGGTCCTTTTCCGGGGAGCTGTTTTTT,CASSPRPGSFSGELFF
.,.,15,TRBV5-1,TRBJ2-2,TGCGCCAGCAGCTTGGCCGGCAGGGCCCCCGGGGAGCTGTTTTTT,CASSLAGRAPGELFF
.,.,14,TRBV19,TRBJ2-4,TGTGCCAGTCGTGGGGCAGGGGCCAAAAACATTCAGTACTTC,CASRGAGAKNIQYF
TRBD2,.,14,TRBV6-1,TRBJ2-5,TGTGCCAGCAGTGTCCTAGCGGGAGGAGAGACCCAGTACTTC,CASSVLAGGETQYF
.,.,13,TRBV6-1,TRBJ1-1,TGTGCCAGCTCTGAAGCTCGGAACACTGAAGCTTTCTTT,CASSEARNTEAFF
.,.,16,TRBV2,TRBJ2-7,TGTGCCAGCAGTGACGGTGGAGGGCTAGGACGGGACGAGCAGTACTTC,CASSDGGGLGRDEQYF
.,.,14,TRBV3-1/TRBV3-2,TRBJ1-5,TGTGCCAGCAGCCAAGCACAGGGAGATCAGCCCCAGCATTTT,CASSQAQGDQPQHF
TRBD2,.,15,TRBV7-3,TRBJ2-1,TGTGCCAGCAGCCTGATAGCGGGAGCGTTCAATGAGCAGTTCTTC,CASSLIAGAFNEQFF
TRBD1,.,14,TRBV5-1,TRBJ2-7,TGCGCCAGCCATACAGGGACAGGGGCCTACGAGCAGTACTTC,CASHTGTGAYEQYF
TRBD1,.,13,TRBV7-9,TRBJ1-1,TGTGCCAGCAGCTTAGGGCAGGGGGCTGAAGCTTTCTTT,CASSLGQGAEAFF
TRBD1,once,14,TRBV29-1,TRBJ2-7,TGCAGCGCTGAAGGGAGGACAGGGGCCAACGAGCAGTACTTC,CSAEGRTGANEQYF
TRBD2,.,18,TRBV14,TRBJ2-7,TGTGCCAGCAGCCAAGACTTCAGGAGTAGCGGGAGCTCCTACGAGCAGTACTTC,CASSQDFRSSGSSYEQYF
.,few,14,TRBV5-6,TRBJ2-5,TGTGCCAGCAGCCCGGGACATACTTCCGAGACCCAGTACTTC,CASSPGHTSETQYF
.,.,12,TRBV10-3,TRBJ2-1,TGTGCCATCAGTGAGTCGGGAGCACCATCACTCTTC,CAISESGAPSLF
.,once,16,TRBV19,TRBJ2-2,TGTGCCAGTAGTCCCCGGGGGACCTGGAACACCGGGGAGCTGTTTTTT,CASSPRGTWNTGELFF
.,.,12,TRBV6-2/TRBV6-3,TRBJ1-5,TGTGCCAGCAGTTCCGCCGGTCAGCCCCAGCATTTT,CASSSAGQPQHF